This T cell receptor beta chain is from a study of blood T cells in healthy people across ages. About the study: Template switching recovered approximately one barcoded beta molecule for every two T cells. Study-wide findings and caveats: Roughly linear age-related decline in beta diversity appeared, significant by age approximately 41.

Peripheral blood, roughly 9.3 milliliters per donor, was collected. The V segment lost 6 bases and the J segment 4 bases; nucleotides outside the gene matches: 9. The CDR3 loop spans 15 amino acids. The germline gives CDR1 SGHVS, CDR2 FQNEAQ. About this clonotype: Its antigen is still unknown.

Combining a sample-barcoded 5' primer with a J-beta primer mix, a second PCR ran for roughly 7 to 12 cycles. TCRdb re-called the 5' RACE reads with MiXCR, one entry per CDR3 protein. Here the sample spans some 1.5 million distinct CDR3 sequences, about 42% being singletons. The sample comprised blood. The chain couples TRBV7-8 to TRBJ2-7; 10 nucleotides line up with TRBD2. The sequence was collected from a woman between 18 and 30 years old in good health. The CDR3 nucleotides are TGTGCCAGCAGTCTTACTAGCGGGGTTCTATACGAGCAGTACTTC. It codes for CASSLTSGVLYEQYF.